A selection of T cell receptor beta chains follows, all from one sample in a study of blood T cell repertoires in COVID-19. TCRdb's copy holds only in-frame clones and misses some; the assay was immunoSEQ multiplex PCR. The data contain roughly 100,000 clones, roughly 90% of them singletons. The material sequenced was peripheral blood. These receptors originate from a woman aged 55-75 years with acute or convalescent COVID-19. The CDR3 runs from the conserved cysteine through the conserved F or W. The D gene is left open where the match is weak. Expanded clones are given a class, and other clones once, few, many or no size at all.

length	V	J	size	D	DNA	CDR3
15	TRBV6-5	TRBJ2-2	-	TRBD1	TGTGCCAGCAGTTTACAGGGGGATGGCACCGGGGAGCTGTTTTTT	CASSLQGDGTGELFF
15	TRBV18	TRBJ1-2	-	-	TGTGCCAGCTCACCCCCCCGGGGGGGACTGGAAGGCTACACCTTC	CASSPPRGGLEGYTF
13	TRBV28	TRBJ2-7	-	-	TGTGCCAGCAGCCTAGCGCGCTCCTACGAGCAGTACTTC	CASSLARSYEQYF
15	TRBV28	TRBJ1-4	few	-	TGTGCCAGCAGTAACCGCAAGGGGCCCGGGGAAAAACTGTTTTTT	CASSNRKGPGEKLFF
14	TRBV5-5	TRBJ1-2	-	TRBD1	TGTGCCAGCAGCTTGGCGGGACAGGGTTCCGGCTACACCTTC	CASSLAGQGSGYTF
11	TRBV29-1	TRBJ1-4	-	-	TGCAGCGTTGCTTTTAATGAAAAACTGTTTTTT	CSVAFNEKLFF
14	TRBV14	TRBJ1-6	-	-	TGTGCCAGCAGCCAGTTAGACACAGCCTCACCCCTCCACTTT	CASSQLDTASPLHF
15	TRBV7-8	TRBJ2-3	-	TRBD2	TGTGCCAGCAGCTTAGTGGGGGGAGGGACAGATACGCAGTATTTT	CASSLVGGGTDTQYF
13	TRBV30	TRBJ2-7	-	-	TGTGCCTGCGTAGGGACTTTTGCCTACGAGCAGTACTTC	CACVGTFAYEQYF
15	TRBV19	TRBJ1-1	once	-	TGTGCCAGTAGCGAAATGGCAGGGGCGAACACTGAAGCTTTCTTT	CASSEMAGANTEAFF
13	TRBV28	TRBJ2-7	-	TRBD2	TGTGCCAGCGGGACTAGCCCATACTACGAGCAGTACTTC	CASGTSPYYEQYF
11	TRBV30	TRBJ1-1	-	-	TGTGCCTGGACCAGGGTCACTGAAGCTTTCTTT	CAWTRVTEAFF
14	TRBV7-8	TRBJ1-3	-	-	TGTGCCAGCAGCTTACAGGGGACTGGAAACACCATATATTTT	CASSLQGTGNTIYF
11	TRBV20-1	TRBJ2-1	-	TRBD2	TGCAGAGGGACTAGCGGGACCAAGCAGTTCTTC	CRGTSGTKQFF
12	TRBV7-9	TRBJ2-1	few	-	TGTGCCAGCGCCCCCTCTAGAGCACAGCAGTTCTTC	CASAPSRAQQFF
15	TRBV9	TRBJ1-4	-	-	TGTGCCAGCAGCGTAGCTGAGGGGGTTAATGAAAAACTGTTTTTT	CASSVAEGVNEKLFF
15	TRBV6-6	TRBJ2-7	-	TRBD2	TGTGCCAGCAGTTACGGGACTAGCGGGGCCAACGAGCAGTACTTC	CASSYGTSGANEQYF
14	TRBV5-1	TRBJ2-1	-	TRBD2	TGCGCCAGCAGCTTAGCGGGAGGGCCACGTGAGCAGTTCTTC	CASSLAGGPREQFF
19	TRBV6-1	TRBJ1-6	-	-	TGTGCCAGCAGTGAAAGCCCCCTTTTGACAGCCGTACTTAATTCACCCCTCCACTTT	CASSESPLLTAVLNSPLHF
15	TRBV10-3	TRBJ2-5	-	-	TGTGCCATCAGTGAGGCGGTGACAGGTCAAGAGACCCAGTACTTC	CAISEAVTGQETQYF
13	TRBV5-1	TRBJ2-7	-	-	TGCGCCAGCAGCTTGGTCAGTACCTACGAGCAGTACTTC	CASSLVSTYEQYF
17	TRBV20-1	TRBJ2-4	once	TRBD2	TGCAGTGCTAGTGTGACTAGCGGGAGGGGAGCCAAAAACATTCAGTACTTC	CSASVTSGRGAKNIQYF
14	TRBV18	TRBJ2-5	-	-	TGTGCCAGCTCACCAGGACTTTTTCAAGAGACCCAGTACTTC	CASSPGLFQETQYF
14	TRBV3-1/TRBV3-2	TRBJ1-2	-	TRBD1	TGTGCCAGCAGCCTCGGACAGGGAGGCTATGGCTACACCTTC	CASSLGQGGYGYTF
14	TRBV7-2	TRBJ2-5	-	-	TGTGCCAGCAGCTTAGCGGCCGGGTTGGAGACCCAGTACTTC	CASSLAAGLETQYF
13	TRBV19	TRBJ2-1	-	-	TGTGCCAGTAGTATAACTCCGAGTAATGAGCAGTTCTTC	CASSITPSNEQFF
14	TRBV4-1	TRBJ1-5	few	-	TGCGCCAGCAGCTTCGACATACTCAATCAGCCCCAGCATTTT	CASSFDILNQPQHF
14	TRBV28	TRBJ1-2	-	-	TGTGCCAGCAGTTTAGTGGCGGGGGCGGAGGGCTACACCTTC	CASSLVAGAEGYTF
15	TRBV5-1	TRBJ2-7	-	-	TGCGCCAGCAGCTGGTCGGCGGATAGCTCCTACGAGCAGTACTTC	CASSWSADSSYEQYF
13	TRBV12-3/TRBV12-4	TRBJ1-5	-	-	TGTGCCAGCGGGCGGGGGGGCAATCAGCCCCAGCATTTT	CASGRGGNQPQHF
14	TRBV7-9	TRBJ1-4	-	TRBD1	TGTGCCAGCAGCTTGACAGGGGGGACCGAAAAACTGTTTTTT	CASSLTGGTEKLFF
16	TRBV10-3	TRBJ2-2	-	-	TGTGCCATCACGTCCCAGGGGACAACGAACACCGGGGAGCTGTTTTTT	CAITSQGTTNTGELFF
15	TRBV6-5	TRBJ2-1	-	-	TGTGCCAGCAGTTACTCGTCACCACTCGGGGATGAGCAGTTCTTC	CASSYSSPLGDEQFF
14	TRBV6-5	TRBJ1-1	-	TRBD1	TGTGCCAGCAGTTATTATACAGGGGGCACTGAAGCTTTCTTT	CASSYYTGGTEAFF
15	TRBV5-1	TRBJ2-1	few	TRBD2	TGCGCCAGCAGCGCGGTACTAGCGGACGGCAATGAGCAGTTCTTC	CASSAVLADGNEQFF
13	TRBV5-1	TRBJ1-2	once	TRBD1	TGCGCCAGCAAAGAGGGGGCAAACTATGGCTACACCTTC	CASKEGANYGYTF
13	TRBV18	TRBJ2-1	-	-	TGTGCCAGCTCACCACCTTCTCAGGGCGAGCAGTTCTTC	CASSPPSQGEQFF
13	TRBV3-1/TRBV3-2	TRBJ1-3	-	TRBD1	TGTGCCAGCAGCTACAGGGGGGCATACACCATATATTTT	CASSYRGAYTIYF
14	TRBV7-9	TRBJ1-1	few	-	TGTGCCAGCAGCTTACAGGCAGGGAACACTGAAGCTTTCTTT	CASSLQAGNTEAFF
17	TRBV9	TRBJ2-2	-	TRBD2	TGTGCCAGCAGCCCCCTCGTAGCGGGAGGGAACACCGGGGAGCTGTTTTTT	CASSPLVAGGNTGELFF
12	TRBV5-4	TRBJ1-6	-	-	TGTGCCAGCAGCTTTGAGAATTCACCCCTCCACTTT	CASSFENSPLHF
13	TRBV12-3/TRBV12-4	TRBJ1-2	-	-	TGTGCCAGCGGTTCCGACGGGGACTATGGCTACACCTTC	CASGSDGDYGYTF
14	TRBV5-1	TRBJ1-3	-	-	TGCGCCAGCAGCTTGTCTACAGGTCTAAACACCATATATTTT	CASSLSTGLNTIYF
18	TRBV7-9	TRBJ1-1	few	TRBD1	TGTGCCAGCAGCTTTATGCCGACCTTGGGACAGGGGATCACTGAAGCTTTCTTT	CASSFMPTLGQGITEAFF
14	TRBV18	TRBJ2-7	-	TRBD2	TGTGCCAGCTCACGGACTAGCGGGGTCTACGAGCAGTACTTC	CASSRTSGVYEQYF
18	TRBV27	TRBJ2-3	-	TRBD2	TGTGCCACTCTTCGGGCCCCGGGACTAGCGGGGACCACAGATACGCAGTATTTT	CATLRAPGLAGTTDTQYF
18	TRBV7-6	TRBJ1-4	once	TRBD1	TGTGCCAGCAAAAACCGTGCCGGGACAGCAGGATCTAATGAAAAACTGTTTTTT	CASKNRAGTAGSNEKLFF
15	TRBV27	TRBJ2-5	-	-	TGTGCCAGCAGCCGGGCAAGCGGGTTCCAAGAGACCCAGTACTTC	CASSRASGFQETQYF
13	TRBV24-1	TRBJ1-5	-	-	TGTGCCACCGCGGCCAGGGGAGAGCAGCCCCAGCATTTT	CATAARGEQPQHF
15	TRBV6-5	TRBJ2-3	-	-	TGTGCCAGCAGTCCCTTAGCGGTGTTAACAGATACGCAGTATTTT	CASSPLAVLTDTQYF
14	TRBV2	TRBJ2-6	-	-	TGTGCCAGCAGTCTATCCCAAGGGGCCAACGTCCTGACTTTC	CASSLSQGANVLTF
15	TRBV5-8	TRBJ1-5	-	TRBD1	TGTGCCAGCAGCTGGACAGGGGATAGCAATCAGCCCCAGCATTTT	CASSWTGDSNQPQHF
13	TRBV29-1	TRBJ2-7	-	TRBD1	TGCAGCGTTGAAGGGACAGGCGCCTACGAGCAGTACTTC	CSVEGTGAYEQYF
16	TRBV2	TRBJ2-2	-	-	TGTGCCAGCAGTGAAGATGGGGGAGGTTTGCCCGGGGAGCTGTTTTTT	CASSEDGGGLPGELFF
12	TRBV9	TRBJ2-7	few	TRBD2	TGTGCCAGCAGTTCGGGAGGGCGGGAGCAGTACTTC	CASSSGGREQYF